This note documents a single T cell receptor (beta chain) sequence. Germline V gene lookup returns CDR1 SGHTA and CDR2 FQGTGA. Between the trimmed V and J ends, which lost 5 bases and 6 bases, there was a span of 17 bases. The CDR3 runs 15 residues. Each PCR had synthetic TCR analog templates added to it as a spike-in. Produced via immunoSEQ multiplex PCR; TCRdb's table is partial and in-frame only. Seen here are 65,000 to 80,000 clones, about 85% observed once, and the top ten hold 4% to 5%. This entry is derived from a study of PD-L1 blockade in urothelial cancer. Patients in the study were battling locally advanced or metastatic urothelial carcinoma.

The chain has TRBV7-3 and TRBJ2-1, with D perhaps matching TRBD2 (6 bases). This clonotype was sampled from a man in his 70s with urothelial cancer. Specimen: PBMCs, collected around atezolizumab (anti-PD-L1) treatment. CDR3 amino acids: CASSTRILAGNEQFF. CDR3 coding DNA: TGTGCCAGCAGCACGAGGATACTAGCCGGCAATGAGCAGTTCTTC.